This is a list of T cell receptor beta chains from one sample in a study of shared clonotypes between healthy human individuals. The assay was immunoSEQ multiplex PCR, and TCRdb's table has in-frame clones only and misses some. The data hold 2 million to 3 million clones, with more than 85% observed a single time. The sequenced material came from naive CD4+ T cells from PBMCs. The receptors were sampled from a man aged 18-30 years in good health. Some clones in this sample may be carry-over from other donors' samples. The CDR3 runs from the conserved cysteine through the conserved F or W. The order of the fields is D gene, J gene, V gene, clone size, CDR3 DNA, CDR3 protein. A D gene is named only where the DNA matches it firmly. Clone sizes are given selectively: once, few, many, or a class where the clone is expanded.

TRBD2	TRBJ2-1	TRBV5-1	-	TGCGCCAGCAGCTTGGAATTAGCGGGAGTGACGGAGCAGTTCTTC	CASSLELAGVTEQFF
-	TRBJ2-7	TRBV28	-	TGTGCCAGCAGTGGGGTAGCCTCTGGGCCCTACGAGCAGTACTTC	CASSGVASGPYEQYF
-	TRBJ2-1	TRBV5-1	few	TGCGCCAGCAGCTTGGATACTAGCTCCTACAATGAGCAGTTCTTC	CASSLDTSSYNEQFF
-	TRBJ2-6	TRBV28	-	TGTGCCAGCAGGCGGGAGCTAAACAGGGCCACTGGGGCCAACGTCCTGACTTTC	CASRRELNRATGANVLTF
TRBD2	TRBJ2-1	TRBV9	-	TGTGCCAGCAGTGACGGGACTAGCGCCAACAATGAGCAGTTCTTC	CASSDGTSANNEQFF
-	TRBJ1-4	TRBV28	-	TGTGCCAGCAGTTTGGGCAGCAAATATGAAAAACTGTTTTTT	CASSLGSKYEKLFF
TRBD1	TRBJ2-3	TRBV7-9	once	TGTGCCAGCAGCTCCCCTATCCAGGGGGAACGCACAGATACGCAGTATTTT	CASSSPIQGERTDTQYF
-	TRBJ2-1	TRBV5-1	-	TGCGCCAGCAGCTTCAGCCGTAGCTCCTACAATGAGCAGTTCTTC	CASSFSRSSYNEQFF
-	TRBJ2-1	TRBV10-2	-	TGCGCCAGCAAGGTTAGCTTCGCCAGGAATGAGCAGTTCTTC	CASKVSFARNEQFF
-	TRBJ2-5	TRBV27	-	TGTGCCAGCAGGGGGGCGGGGCCGACCCAGTACTTC	CASRGAGPTQYF
TRBD2	TRBJ2-7	TRBV14	-	TGTGCCAGCAGCCCCTGGCTAGCGGGAGTAGGCGAGCAGTACTTC	CASSPWLAGVGEQYF
TRBD2	TRBJ2-1	TRBV19	-	TGTGCCAGTAGTGCGAGACTAGCGGGAGTCTACAATGAGCAGTTCTTC	CASSARLAGVYNEQFF
TRBD2	TRBJ2-3	TRBV7-3	-	TGTGCCAGCAGCTTAATTGGAACTAGCGGGAGGATCCCAGATACGCAGTATTTT	CASSLIGTSGRIPDTQYF
TRBD1	TRBJ2-1	TRBV7-9	-	TGTGCCAGCAGCTTACTGGGGACAGGGGCCGTAGATGAGCAGTTCTTC	CASSLLGTGAVDEQFF
-	TRBJ2-7	TRBV5-4	-	TGTGCCAGCAGCTCAGATTTCAAGGTCCGGTACGAGCAGTACTTC	CASSSDFKVRYEQYF
TRBD1	TRBJ1-6	TRBV6-5	-	TGTGCCAGCAGGCCCAAGACAGGGGTCTACTCACCCCTCCACTTT	CASRPKTGVYSPLHF
-	TRBJ2-1	TRBV11-3	-	TGTGCCAGCAGCTTACGATCAAACCGGGATGTTGATGAGCAGTTCTTC	CASSLRSNRDVDEQFF
-	TRBJ2-1	TRBV28	-	TGTGCCAGCAGGGGCTCGGACAGCAGCTCCTACAATGAGCAGTTCTTC	CASRGSDSSSYNEQFF
-	TRBJ2-3	TRBV20-1	-	TGCAGTGCTAGGAACGCAGATACGCAGTATTTT	CSARNADTQYF
-	TRBJ1-1	TRBV7-3	-	TGTGCCAGCAGCTCCTCGGGAGGGGCGGGCACTGAAGCTTTCTTT	CASSSSGGAGTEAFF
-	TRBJ1-1	TRBV29-1	-	TGCAGCGCTGGACGCCCTGGGACTGAAGCTTTCTTT	CSAGRPGTEAFF
-	TRBJ1-5	TRBV2	-	TGTGCCAGCGCGGGGCGGGGGGGCTCGACTCAGCCCCAGCATTTT	CASAGRGGSTQPQHF
-	TRBJ2-7	TRBV9	-	TGTGCCAGCAGCGTAGAGCCAGGACAGTATTCCTACGAGCAGTACTTC	CASSVEPGQYSYEQYF
TRBD1	TRBJ2-7	TRBV7-9	-	TGTGCCAGCAGCTTCCTGCTCGGGACAGGGAACGAGCAGTACTTC	CASSFLLGTGNEQYF
TRBD1	TRBJ1-5	TRBV18	-	TGTGCCAGCTCAGAGGGACAGTATCAGCCCCAGCATTTT	CASSEGQYQPQHF
TRBD2	TRBJ2-1	TRBV9	-	TGTGCCAGCAGCGGCGGGAGTAACACCTACAATGAGCAGTTCTTC	CASSGGSNTYNEQFF
TRBD1	TRBJ2-7	TRBV9	-	TGTGCCAGCAGCACGGGACAGGGCTCCTACGAGCAGTACTTC	CASSTGQGSYEQYF